These T cell receptor beta chains were read from a single sample in a study of T-cell memory formation after mild COVID-19. TCRdb reprocessed the 5' RACE reads via MiXCR and lists one record per CDR3 protein. This table holds 200,000 to 300,000 distinct CDR3 sequences, around a tenth found once. Specimen: PBMCs or a T cell subset sorted from them (not recorded which). All receptors derive from a young man who had mild COVID-19 (a few samples of this study predate the infection). Cell type and time point are not known. Each CDR3 is given with its conserved first and last residue. The D gene is left open where the match is weak. For some rows the clone size is stated as once, few or many, or as a class when expanded; others skip it.

TRBV5-1	TRBJ2-2	-	-	TGCGCCAGCAGCTTGGCCCGCGCCGCCGGGGAGCTGTTTTTT	CASSLARAAGELFF
TRBV9	TRBJ2-3	few	-	TGTGCCAGCAGCGTAGCGGCGTCTGTAGATACGCAGTATTTT	CASSVAASVDTQYF
TRBV11-2	TRBJ1-5	many	TRBD1	TGTGCCAGCAGCTCCGGACAGGGGGATGATCAGCCCCAGCATTTT	CASSSGQGDDQPQHF
TRBV5-1	TRBJ1-1	few	TRBD1	TGCGCCAGCAGGGACAGGGGGCGGACTGAAGCTTTCTTT	CASRDRGRTEAFF
TRBV4-1	TRBJ2-3	many	TRBD2	TGCGCCAGCAGCCCCATCATAGCGGGAGACACAGATACGCAGTATTTT	CASSPIIAGDTDTQYF
TRBV20-1	TRBJ1-6	few	-	TGCAGTGCTAGATTAGGGGTTGGTTCACCCCTCCACTTT	CSARLGVGSPLHF
TRBV7-2	TRBJ1-1	few	TRBD1	TGTGCCAGCAGCTCCCGACAGGGCGCGTCCCAGAACACTGAAGCTTTCTTT	CASSSRQGASQNTEAFF
TRBV4-3	TRBJ2-1	-	TRBD2	TGCGCCAGCAGCCAAGATCGGGGGGGAAGTTACAATGAGCAGTTCTTC	CASSQDRGGSYNEQFF
TRBV4-1	TRBJ1-2	many	-	TGCGCCAGCAGCCAACTGGATAATCCTGGCTACACCTTC	CASSQLDNPGYTF
TRBV20-1	TRBJ2-3	many	TRBD2	TGCAGTGCCAGGAGTTCCGAGCGGGGCGATACGCAGTATTTT	CSARSSERGDTQYF
TRBV12-3/TRBV12-4	TRBJ1-3	-	-	TGTGCCAGCAGTCCCGTAGGGGGGAACACCATATATTTT	CASSPVGGNTIYF
TRBV6-1	TRBJ1-5	-	-	TGTGCCAGCAGTGGGACAGCCACTTATAGCAATCAGCCCCAGCATTTT	CASSGTATYSNQPQHF
TRBV12-3/TRBV12-4	TRBJ2-5	few	TRBD1	TGTGCCAGCAGGCAGGGGGCACAAGAGACCCAGTACTTC	CASRQGAQETQYF
TRBV28	TRBJ1-2	few	-	TGTGCCAGCAGTTTAAATAGAGTCCGCCGGGGCTACACCTTC	CASSLNRVRRGYTF
TRBV4-1	TRBJ2-1	few	-	TGCGCCAGCAGCCAAGATAATATCAACCGTCGGGTGGGGTTCTTC	CASSQDNINRRVGFF